Shown below are 2 T cell receptor beta chains from a single sample sequenced in a study of blood T cells in healthy people across ages. The use of a sample-barcoded 5' primer and a J-beta primer mix characterized a second PCR of roughly 6 to 11 cycles. From the 5' RACE reads, TCRdb called clonotypes with MiXCR, one entry per CDR3 protein. This repertoire shows 1.5 million to 1.8 million distinct CDR3 sequences, around 40% found once; its top ten account for 4%. Specimen: blood. Receptors were obtained from a woman aged 18 to 35 in good health.

V usage is TRBV11-2 and J usage is TRBJ2-1, with D tentatively TRBD1 (5 bases). CDR1 SGHAT and CDR2 FQNNGV come from the germline V gene. The CDR3 consists of 12 residues. V was trimmed by 4 bases and J by 12 bases, leaving 13 bases between them. This CDR3 is CASSSQDILQFF. The DNA of the CDR3 is TGTGCCAGCAGCTCCCAGGACATCCTGCAGTTCTTC.

This clonotype has just a few counts. The rearrangement joins TRBV18 to TRBJ2-3; no clear D. With 6 bases removed from V and 5 bases from J, the gap between germline ends came to 9 bases. This CDR3 spans 12 amino acids. CDR1 is KGHSH and CDR2 is LQKENI in the germline V gene. CDR3 sequence: CASSTSEDTQYF. CDR3 sequence (DNA): TGTGCCAGCTCCACCAGTGAAGATACGCAGTATTTT. Full variable domain (rest looked up from reference TRBV18 and TRBJ2-3): NAGVMQNPRHLVRRRGQEARLRCSPMKGHSHVYWYRQLPEEGLKFMVYLQKENIIDESGMPKERFSAEFPKEGPSILRIQQVVRGDSAAYFCASSTSEDTQYFGPGTRLTVL.